This T cell receptor beta chain comes out of a study of T-cell memory formation after mild COVID-19. Whole-study context: Clusters of TCRs were largely donor specific. Whole-study results and caveats: Memory cells collected pre-infection included some clones that later responded, suggesting cross-reactive memory joined. Second-wave clones with a day 37 peak had unconfirmed SARS-CoV-2 specificity.

Comment on this clonotype: Its specificity is unknown.

5'RACE with constant-segment primers yielded barcoded, UMI-tagged TCR alpha and TCR beta cDNA libraries. From the 5' RACE reads, TCRdb called clonotypes with MiXCR, one entry per CDR3 protein. The table lists under 650,000 distinct CDR3 sequences, roughly 17% of them singletons. Sequencing input: PBMCs or a T cell subset sorted from them (not recorded which). This TCR was recovered from an adult woman who had mild COVID-19 (a few samples of this study predate the infection). Cell type and time point are not known.

The CDR3 region has the DNA TGTGCCTGGACTAAGACCGACTGGGACGAGCAGTACTTC. This codes for CAWTKTDWDEQYF. The V and J genes are TRBV30 and TRBJ2-7; D is undetermined. This CDR3 is 13 amino acids long. The V and J ends lost 4 bases and 5 bases respectively, with 15 bases between them. Germline CDR1 and CDR2: GTSNPN and SVGIG (reference sequence).